The rows below give T cell receptor beta chains drawn from one sample of a study of shared clonotypes between healthy human individuals. Only in-frame clones appear in the TCRdb table, and some are missing; sequencing was by immunoSEQ multiplex PCR. Seen here are some 530,000 clones, roughly 80% observed once, and the top ten hold approximately 11%. Sequenced material: PBMCs. The receptors here all came from a woman aged 40 to 49 in good health. Some clones in this sample may be carry-over from other donors' samples. Each CDR3 is given with its conserved first and last residue. The order of the fields is J gene, V gene, D gene, clone size, CDR3 protein, CDR3 DNA. D genes are given only for firm matches. Clone size, where shown, is once, few, many, or a class for clones that have expanded.

TRBJ2-7	TRBV4-1	.	.	CASSQDAGAYEQYF	TGCGCCAGCAGCCAAGACGCCGGGGCCTACGAGCAGTACTTC
TRBJ2-7	TRBV7-2	.	.	CASSSESYYEQYF	TGTGCCAGCAGCTCCGAATCGTACTACGAGCAGTACTTC
TRBJ2-3	TRBV7-6	.	.	CASSLEDDTQYF	TGTGCCAGCAGCTTAGAGGATGATACGCAGTATTTT
TRBJ2-5	TRBV28	TRBD2	.	CASSPGTSGSGETQYF	TGTGCCAGCAGTCCAGGGACTAGCGGGAGCGGAGAGACCCAGTACTTC
TRBJ1-1	TRBV19	.	.	CASSIGGLGTEAFF	TGTGCCAGTAGTATCGGGGGGCTTGGCACTGAAGCTTTCTTT
TRBJ2-7	TRBV28	.	.	CASSPTDEQYF	TGTGCCAGCAGCCCCACAGACGAGCAGTACTTC
TRBJ2-6	TRBV5-4	.	few	CASSSFRGSGANVLTF	TGTGCCAGCAGCTCCTTCAGGGGATCAGGGGCCAACGTCCTGACTTTC
TRBJ1-5	TRBV6-1	TRBD1	few	CASLRGPLSNQPQHF	TGTGCCAGCCTGAGGGGGCCCCTTAGCAATCAGCCCCAGCATTTT
TRBJ2-6	TRBV9	.	.	CASSVEGKGANVLTF	TGTGCCAGCAGCGTAGAAGGGAAAGGGGCCAACGTCCTGACTTTC
TRBJ1-1	TRBV4-1	TRBD1	.	CASSQRQGAGTEAFF	TGCGCCAGCAGCCAACGCCAGGGGGCCGGAACTGAAGCTTTCTTT
TRBJ1-5	TRBV7-9	.	.	CASSLGGQNQPQHF	TGTGCCAGCAGCTTAGGAGGCCAAAATCAGCCCCAGCATTTT
TRBJ1-4	TRBV4-3	TRBD1	.	CASSPQGAGDEKLFF	TGCGCCAGCAGCCCCCAGGGGGCGGGGGATGAAAAACTGTTTTTT
TRBJ1-2	TRBV6-5	.	few	CAISSDRNYGYTF	TGTGCCATCAGTTCGGACAGAAACTATGGCTACACCTTC
TRBJ2-7	TRBV7-2	TRBD2	.	CASSLAASGSYEQYF	TGTGCCAGCAGCCTAGCAGCTAGCGGGAGCTACGAGCAGTACTTC
TRBJ2-7	TRBV6-5	.	once	CASSPGDYEQYF	TGTGCCAGCAGTCCAGGGGACTACGAGCAGTACTTC
TRBJ2-1	TRBV7-2	TRBD2	.	CASSSGTSSAYNEQFF	TGTGCCAGCAGCTCCGGGACTAGCAGCGCATACAATGAGCAGTTCTTC
TRBJ2-7	TRBV10-3	TRBD1	few	CAIKGGQGLYEQYF	TGTGCCATCAAAGGGGGACAGGGGTTGTACGAGCAGTACTTC
TRBJ2-7	TRBV5-4	TRBD1	.	CASSPTGGGEQYF	TGTGCCAGCAGCCCGACAGGGGGCGGCGAGCAGTACTTC